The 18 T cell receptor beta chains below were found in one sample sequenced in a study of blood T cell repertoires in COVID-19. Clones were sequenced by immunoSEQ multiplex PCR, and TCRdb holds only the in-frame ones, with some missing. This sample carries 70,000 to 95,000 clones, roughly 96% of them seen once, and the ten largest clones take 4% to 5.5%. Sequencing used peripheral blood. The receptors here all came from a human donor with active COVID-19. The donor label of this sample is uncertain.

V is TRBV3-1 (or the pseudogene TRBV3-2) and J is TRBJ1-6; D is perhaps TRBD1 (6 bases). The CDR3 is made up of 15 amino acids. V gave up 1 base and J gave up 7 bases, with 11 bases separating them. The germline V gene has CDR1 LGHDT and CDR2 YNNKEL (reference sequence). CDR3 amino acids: CASSQGQARNSPLHF. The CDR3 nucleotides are TGTGCCAGCAGCCAAGGACAGGCCCGAAATTCACCCCTCCACTTT.

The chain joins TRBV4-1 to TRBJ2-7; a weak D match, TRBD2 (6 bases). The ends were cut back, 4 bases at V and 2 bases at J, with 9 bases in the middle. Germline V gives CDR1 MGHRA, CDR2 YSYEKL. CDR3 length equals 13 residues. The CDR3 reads CASSPERAYEQYF. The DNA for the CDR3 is TGCGCCAGCAGCCCTGAGCGGGCCTACGAGCAGTACTTC.

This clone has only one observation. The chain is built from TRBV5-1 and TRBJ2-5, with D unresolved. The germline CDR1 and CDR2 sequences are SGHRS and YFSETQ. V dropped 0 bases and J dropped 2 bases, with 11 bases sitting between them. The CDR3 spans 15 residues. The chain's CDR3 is CASSLAASAQETQYF. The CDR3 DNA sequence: TGCGCCAGCAGCTTGGCCGCAAGCGCTCAAGAGACCCAGTACTTC.

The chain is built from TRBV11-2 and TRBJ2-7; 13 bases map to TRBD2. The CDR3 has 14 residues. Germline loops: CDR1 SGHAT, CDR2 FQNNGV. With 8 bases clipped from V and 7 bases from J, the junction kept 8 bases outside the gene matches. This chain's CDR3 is CASVLAGGPGEQYF. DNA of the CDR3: TGTGCCAGCGTACTAGCGGGGGGGCCAGGTGAGCAGTACTTC.

The CDR3 loop reads CASSSRLAGVQETQYF. CDR3 DNA sequence: TGTGCCAGCAGCTCCAGACTAGCGGGAGTTCAAGAGACCCAGTACTTC. The chain is built from TRBV7-6 and TRBJ2-5; 12 nucleotides match TRBD2. The CDR3 consists of 16 residues. In germline, CDR1 is SGHVS, CDR2 FNYEAQ. After removal of 4 bases from V and 2 bases from J, the junction contained 5 bases not matched to a gene.

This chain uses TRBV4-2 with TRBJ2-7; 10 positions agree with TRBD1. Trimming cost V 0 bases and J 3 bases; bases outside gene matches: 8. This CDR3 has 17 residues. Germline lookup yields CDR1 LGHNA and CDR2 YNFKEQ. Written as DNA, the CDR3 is TGTGCCAGCAGCCAAGATTCCGCCGGACAGGGGGGCTACGAGCAGTACTTC. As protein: CASSQDSAGQGGYEQYF.

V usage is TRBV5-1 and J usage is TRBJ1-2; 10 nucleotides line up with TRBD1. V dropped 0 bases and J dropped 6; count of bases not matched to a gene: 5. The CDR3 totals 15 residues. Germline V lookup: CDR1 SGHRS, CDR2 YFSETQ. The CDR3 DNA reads TGCGCCAGCAGCTTGGCCGGGACAGGGGTGGATGGCTACACCTTC. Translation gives CASSLAGTGVDGYTF. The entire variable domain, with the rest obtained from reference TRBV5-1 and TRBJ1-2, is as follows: KAGVTQTPRYLIKTRGQQVTLSCSPISGHRSVSWYQQTPGQGLQFLFEYFSETQRNKGNFPGRFSGRQFSNSRSEMNVSTLELGDSALYLCASSLAGTGVDGYTFGSGTRLTVV.

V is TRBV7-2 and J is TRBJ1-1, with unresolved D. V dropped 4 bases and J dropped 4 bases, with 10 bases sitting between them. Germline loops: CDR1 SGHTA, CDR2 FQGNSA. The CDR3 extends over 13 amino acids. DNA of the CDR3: TGTGCCAGCAGCTCGACACTGGGCACTGAAGCTTTCTTT. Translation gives CASSSTLGTEAFF.

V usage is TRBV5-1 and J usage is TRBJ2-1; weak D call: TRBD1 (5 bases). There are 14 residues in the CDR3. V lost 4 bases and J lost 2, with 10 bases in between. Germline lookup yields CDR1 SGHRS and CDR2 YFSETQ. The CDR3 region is CASSPYRTYNEQFF. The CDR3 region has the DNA TGCGCCAGCAGCCCCTACAGGACCTACAATGAGCAGTTCTTC.

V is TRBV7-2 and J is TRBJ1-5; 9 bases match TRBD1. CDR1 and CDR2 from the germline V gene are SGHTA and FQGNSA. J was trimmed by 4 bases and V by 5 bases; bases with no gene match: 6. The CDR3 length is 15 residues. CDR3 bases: TGTGCCAGCAGCAAGGGACAGGGATCAAATCAGCCCCAGCATTTT. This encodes CASSKGQGSNQPQHF.

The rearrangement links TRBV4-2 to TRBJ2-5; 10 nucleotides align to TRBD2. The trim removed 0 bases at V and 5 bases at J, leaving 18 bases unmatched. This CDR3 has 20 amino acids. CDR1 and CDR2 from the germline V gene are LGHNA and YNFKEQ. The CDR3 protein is CASSQEISLSSGGPRETQYF. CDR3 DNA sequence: TGTGCCAGCAGCCAAGAAATATCCCTGAGTAGCGGGGGGCCTCGGGAGACCCAGTACTTC.

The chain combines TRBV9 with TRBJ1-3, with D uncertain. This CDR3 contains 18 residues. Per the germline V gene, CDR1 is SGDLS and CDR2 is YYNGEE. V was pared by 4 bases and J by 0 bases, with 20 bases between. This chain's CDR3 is CASSPRNQWADSGNTIYF. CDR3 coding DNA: TGTGCCAGCAGCCCCCGTAATCAATGGGCAGACTCTGGAAACACCATATATTTT.

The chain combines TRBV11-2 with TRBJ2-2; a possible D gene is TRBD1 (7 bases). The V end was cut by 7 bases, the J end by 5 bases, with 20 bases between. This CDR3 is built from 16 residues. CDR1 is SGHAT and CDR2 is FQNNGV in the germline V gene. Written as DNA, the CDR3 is TGTGCCAGCAACCGACTGACAGGGAGGAGAACCGGGGAGCTGTTTTTT. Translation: CASNRLTGRRTGELFF.

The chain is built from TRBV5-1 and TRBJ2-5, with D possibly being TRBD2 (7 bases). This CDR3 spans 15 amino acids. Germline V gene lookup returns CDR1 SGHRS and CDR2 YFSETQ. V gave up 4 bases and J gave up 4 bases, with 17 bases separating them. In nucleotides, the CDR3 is TGCGCCAGCAGCGTAACTAGGGGAGGGGGAGAGACCCAGTACTTC. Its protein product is CASSVTRGGGETQYF.

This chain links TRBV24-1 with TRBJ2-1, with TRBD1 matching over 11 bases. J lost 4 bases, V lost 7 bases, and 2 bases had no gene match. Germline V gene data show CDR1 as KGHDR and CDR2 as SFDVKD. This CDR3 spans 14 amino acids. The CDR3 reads CATRGTGGYNEQFF. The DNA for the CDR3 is TGTGCCACCAGGGGGACAGGGGGTTACAATGAGCAGTTCTTC.

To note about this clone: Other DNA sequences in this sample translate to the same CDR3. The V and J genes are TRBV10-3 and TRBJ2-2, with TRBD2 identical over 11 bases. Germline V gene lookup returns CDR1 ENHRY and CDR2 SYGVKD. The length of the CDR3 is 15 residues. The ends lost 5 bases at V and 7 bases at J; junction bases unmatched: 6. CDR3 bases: TGTGCCATCAGTAGACTAGCGGGAATAAACGGGGAGCTGTTTTTT. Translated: CAISRLAGINGELFF.

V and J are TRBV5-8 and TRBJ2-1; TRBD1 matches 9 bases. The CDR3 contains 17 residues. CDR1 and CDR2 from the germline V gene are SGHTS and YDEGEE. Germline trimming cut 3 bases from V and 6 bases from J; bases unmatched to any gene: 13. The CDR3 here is CASSSGTGHQYVNEQFF. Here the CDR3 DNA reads TGTGCCAGCAGCTCCGGGACAGGGCATCAATATGTCAATGAGCAGTTCTTC.

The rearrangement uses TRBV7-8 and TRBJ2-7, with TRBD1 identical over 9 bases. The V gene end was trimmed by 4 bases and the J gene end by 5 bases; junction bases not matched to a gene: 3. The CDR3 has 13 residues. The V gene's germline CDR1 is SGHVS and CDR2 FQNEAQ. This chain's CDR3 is CASSWDRVNEQYF. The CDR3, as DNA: TGTGCCAGCAGCTGGGACAGGGTTAACGAGCAGTACTTC.